This TCR beta chain was retrieved from a study of shared clonotypes between healthy human individuals (TCRdb year 2020). Background on the whole study: The cohort included three men and a couple of women between 18 and 49 years of age. To estimate repertoire size and how much clonotype sharing occurs between individuals, the study deeply sequenced the blood TCR repertoires of five healthy adults. Different laboratories and diverse techniques were used to prepare libraries and sequence TCR repertoires, to increase sequencing depth and limit assay-specific biases. Each donor's leukapheresis produced roughly between roughly 0.85 and 9.5 billion PBMCs. The investigation overall reported the following: Sampling was limited to blood, and TCR repertoires in tissue likely differ from TCR repertoires in blood. Because the study included a small number of donors, the genetic and exposure-history diversity represented was limited. Pairwise subsampling indicated that sequencing depth was expected to affect the degree of clonotype sharing among donors.

Trimming accounts for 4 bases at V and 3 bases at J, while the number of junction bases matched to no gene is 6. Counted from cysteine to phenylalanine, this CDR3 has 16 amino acids. Just the 48-base CDR3 DNA is kept, in frame starting at base 1. As encoded in the germline V gene, CDR1 is SGHRS while CDR2 is YFSETQ. Comment on this clone: Its antigen target is currently unknown. No much larger clone is present one base from it, and per-base qualities are unavailable.

Donors were healthy HIV-negative adults with no recently reported acute infections or vaccinations. Every donor was a Caucasian adult living in Nashville, Tennessee, USA. For unsorted samples, approximately 89 million PBMCs were counted, and genomic DNA was extracted using the QIAamp DNA Blood Mini kit. Blood was obtained by leukapheresis, after which PBMCs were separated by Ficoll-Histopaque density gradient centrifugation and cryopreserved in liquid nitrogen vapor phase. Using the deep immunoSEQ assay, TCR CDR3 regions were amplified from genomic DNA by multiplex PCR. Extracted genomic DNA from each cell subset was spread evenly across all wells of several immunoSEQ 96-well plates, with each plate serving as a replicate. For unsorted PBMC, each replicate PCR was loaded with approximately 320 ng genomic DNA, equivalent to 30,000 or so T cell genomes. Ten immunoSEQ deep assay plates were used to sequence the unsorted PBMC genomic DNA. The purified libraries were quantified using a Qubit 3.0 fluorometer, sized with a Bioanalyzer 2100, and then quantified again using the KAPA Library Quantification kit. Every immunoSEQ 96-well plate was sequenced on a dedicated single-read 150-cycle Illumina NextSeq 550 flow cell. Concerning the study's data processing: Because the immunoSEQ output included only junctional sequences and no quality scores, the filtering could not be the same as the filtering used for full-length reads. Sequences were annotated with PyIR, a Python wrapper for IgBLAST v1.9, using IMGT germline references to assign V/J genes and CDR3. Any read was removed if the V/J assignment was weak (E-value above 1e-6), the CDR3 was missing, or the read contained stop codons, out-of-frame junctions, or ambiguous translated residues. V3J clonotypes were defined by identical inferred V gene, J gene, and CDR3 amino acid sequence. Percentage overlap between repertoires was calculated by dividing the number of shared unique clonotypes by the size of the smaller repertoire. Three approaches were used to assess repertoire richness: RTK rarefaction, the Chao1 estimator, and Recon v2.1 estimates of unobserved clonotypes. Drawn from immuneACCESS, this table holds only the in-frame rearrangements with V and J called that TCRdb kept. Clones are partly lost; checked studies trace under half to an unresolved V gene and leave the rest unexplained. V and J calls and clone size are as listed in that table; D and trimming were resolved from the DNA. For this sample there are around 510,000 clones; around 80% appear just once. 12% of the sample is held by the ten biggest clonotypes.

The sample consisted of PBMCs. The rearranged chain carries TRBV5-1 and TRBJ2-3; TRBD2 matches 12 bases in the middle. The source is a woman aged 40 to 55 in good health. Some clones in this sample may be carry-over from other donors' samples. CDR3 reads: CASSGTSGRFTDTQYF. The DNA sequence is as follows: TGCGCCAGCAGCGGTACTAGCGGGAGGTTTACAGATACGCAGTATTTT.